Following are 4 T cell receptor beta chains from one sample sequenced in a study of blood T cell repertoires in COVID-19. The protocol was immunoSEQ multiplex PCR, while the TCRdb copy is restricted to in-frame clones and leaves out a portion. The sample has roughly 320,000 clones; 70% to 90% are singletons. The sample taken for sequencing was PBMCs or T cells enriched from blood (not recorded which). Receptors originate from a man younger than 45 who had recovered from COVID-19.

This chain uses TRBV21-1 with TRBJ2-7; TRBD2, the table's D call, was not compared with the DNA. TRBV21-1 is flagged as a pseudogene. CDR3 length: 15 amino acids. CDR3 sequence: CASSKGDSYSYEQYF. DNA of the CDR3: TGTGCCAGCAGCAAAGGGGACTCATACTCCTACGAGCAGTACTTC.

The V call is TRBV7-9, the J call TRBJ1-1; D not certain. CDR1 is SEHNR and CDR2 is FQNEAQ in the germline V gene (reference sequence). V lost 2 bases and J 0 bases, leaving 10 bases between the germline ends. This CDR3 has 15 residues. The CDR3 sequence: CASSLFPGVNTEAFF. The CDR3, as DNA: TGTGCCAGCAGCTTATTTCCAGGCGTGAACACTGAAGCTTTCTTT.

The V gene is TRBV29-1, the J gene TRBJ1-2; 7 nucleotides agree with TRBD1. V was pared by 3 bases and J by 1 base, with 14 bases of the junction left unmatched. The CDR3 is 17 residues long. CDR1 and CDR2 from the germline V gene are SQVTM and ANQGSEA. The CDR3 sequence: CSVDRIGGGAFNYGYTF. The CDR3 DNA is TGCAGCGTTGATCGGATAGGAGGGGGCGCTTTTAACTATGGCTACACCTTC.

The V call is TRBV29-1, the J call TRBJ2-3; the match to TRBD2 covers 13 bases. CDR1 and CDR2 from the germline V gene are SQVTM and ANQGSEA. V lost 7 bases to trimming and J lost 5 bases; unmatched junction nucleotides: 9. CDR3 size: 15 residues. The DNA for the CDR3 is TGCAGCGCCGGAAGGAGACTAGCGGGGGGAGATACGCAGTATTTT. It specifies CSAGRRLAGGDTQYF.